This TCR beta chain comes out of a study of cytomegalovirus exposure and HLA in healthy donors (dated by TCRdb to 2015 to 2018). Concerning the study at large: In an earlier analysis of around 540 of the donors, about 270 Gb of sequence data and just under 120 million unique TCR beta sequences from 180 million or so T cells were reported. An early release covering roughly 640 HLA-typed donors comprised 250 to 350 gigabases of sequencing data and roughly 86 million unique TCR sequences. Among the roughly 400 genotyped donors, roughly 80% belonged to the genetic ancestry cluster associated with self-reported Caucasian donors. The study aimed to test whether cataloging public T cell receptors could reveal signatures of past pathogen exposure. Using immunosequencing, the study profiled T cell repertoires from some 670 subjects and related those repertoires to cytomegalovirus serostatus. Besides the first cohort of 666 subjects, a separate validation cohort made up of about 120 different subjects was used. To predict cytomegalovirus infection status, the study combined high-throughput TCR immunosequencing, statistical association of individual TCRs with disease status, and machine learning. A later analysis re-examined previously published TCR beta repertoires from hundreds of donors and added high-resolution HLA genotyping to investigate patterns of TCR occurrence. The later analysis used no new phenotypic data to find candidate immune exposures, relying instead on TCR beta sequences and their occurrence across donors. In an earlier analysis of more than 550 of the donors, high-throughput TCR beta sequencing was used to judge whether each TCR beta V gene segment behaved as functional or pseudogenic. Alongside the repertoire data, information on donor age, sex, ethnicity and CMV serostatus was compiled. A later genetic analysis used genome-wide SNP genotypes for about 65% of the 666 donors, treating that subset as a discovery cohort. All discovery cohort repertoires had been generated using a single sequencing platform. Both class I and class II loci were covered by HLA typing, at four-digit resolution. The number of donors typed differed by locus, with about 629-630 for A, B, C, DRB1 and DQB1, 522 for DQA1, 600 to 610 for DPA1, and under 490 for DPB1. A handful of DR-DQ haplotypes were handled as single units for association and clustering because linkage in the cohort was strong. Across 300 to 500 genotyped donors of the cohort, an average of about 250,000 unique TCR beta nucleotide sequences per donor were sequenced, and 15% to 20% of those sequences were non-productive.

Preparation of the library involved the immunoSEQ multiplex PCR assay. For the multiplex PCR, a mixture combining 60 forward primers for TCR Vbeta segments and 13 reverse primers for TCR Jbeta segments was used. The CDR3 region of rearranged TCR beta genes was amplified from genomic DNA with a multiplex PCR assay. The Illumina HiSeq System was used to sequence the amplified TCR beta libraries as 87-base-pair reads. The paper's data handling went like this. A later analysis counted tens of millions of unique TCR beta chains across the 666 repertoires, and some 11 million of these chains were shared by at least two donors. To remove PCR and sequencing errors, raw reads were error-corrected and collapsed into unique sequences using a nearest-neighbor algorithm that merged closely related sequences. V, D and J gene segments were assigned by aligning CDR3 sequences to IMGT reference sequences. For a sequence to be retained, at least a six-nucleotide match to both a V gene segment and a J gene segment was required. Rearrangements were classified as productive when the CDR3 lacked stop codons and remained in frame with V and J, and all other rearrangements were classified as non-productive. Following IMGT convention, CDR3 was defined as the stretch from the second conserved V-encoded cysteine to the conserved J-encoded phenylalanine. The earlier analysis of a few hundred of the donors excluded any sequence lacking an unambiguous match to a single V gene segment. An earlier analysis of some 610 of the donors called V segments functional above 56.7% productive rearrangements and segregating when the between-donor standard deviation exceeded 5%. A statistical classification framework was built to diagnose cytomegalovirus status from the catalog of TCR beta chain sequences. In a later analysis, V and J genes were assigned by comparing TCR nucleotide sequences against IMGT/GENE-DB human TR gene sequences. In a later analysis, CDR3 sequences and most-parsimonious VDJ recombination scenarios were assigned using the TCRdist pipeline. A later analysis defined each TCR beta chain by its CDR3 amino acid sequence plus V-gene family, and excluded reads lacking a unique V-gene family. As a way to deal with suspected cross-contamination and a sequencing artifact, a later analysis dropped hundreds of nucleotide sequences that were highly shared and had low generation probability. In a later analysis, a clonal expansion index for each public chain was calculated from normalized within-repertoire ranks of inferred template counts. Generation probabilities in a later analysis came from a VDJ recombination model fitted to out-of-frame rearrangements, and those results were checked against IGoR. In a later analysis, TCR-TCR, TCR-HLA and TCR-CMV co-occurrence was scored with hypergeometric tests, and a repertoire-size bias correction was applied to TCR pairs. In a later analysis, false discovery rates were estimated by permuting HLA or CMV assignments 20 times. In a later analysis, co-occurring TCRs were grouped using DBSCAN, with TCRdist sequence similarity added in when clustering inside HLA-allele-positive subsets. Repertoires with fewer than 30,000 or more than 120,000 public chains, plus five repertoires with anomalous nucleotide sharing, were excluded from co-occurrence clustering. In its TCRdb copy, this immuneACCESS table keeps in-frame sequences only and misses some clones. Where compared with another copy, unresolved V genes explain less than half of these, and the others have no known cause. That table is the source of V, J and clone size, and D and trimming were worked out from the DNA. This sample lists under 150,000 clones; 75% to 85% were detected once. 5% to 7% of the sample belongs to the ten largest clones.

What the research found in general, with its limitations: A few of the identified cytomegalovirus-associated TCR beta chains were confirmed in vitro to be specific for cytomegalovirus antigens. According to a later analysis, most CMV-associated TCR beta chains appeared to be HLA-restricted, and the HLA associations seemed to be driven largely by CMV exposure. The classifier was reported to diagnose cytomegalovirus status with high specificity and sensitivity in both the original and validation cohorts. The sequencing pipeline was judged likely to have produced a cluster of highly shared sequence variants as a technical artifact. The cohort was sequenced for TCR beta chains only, and without alpha or paired-chain data the features that could be detected were limited. The only immune exposure information available for the cohort was CMV serostatus. The presence/absence analyses assumed that sequencing depth was roughly uniform across donors, and that assumption may not be true. It was suggested by the authors that the approach could potentially be generalized to other disease states and immunological phenotypes. In a later analysis, HLA-associated TCR beta chains were found to be more clonally expanded and to have lower generation probabilities than equally common non-associated chains. A further reported finding was that TCR beta sequences accurately predicted the HLA-A and HLA-B alleles for most subjects in the first cohort. When HLA alleles, especially DR and DQ, strongly co-occurred, TCR associations were difficult to assign to individual alleles. An earlier analysis of 587 of the donors showed that most TCR beta V segments appeared in productive rearrangements either about 87% or about 30% of the time, which broadly matched IMGT annotations. Because counts were too low, roughly 17 rarely observed V segments, including chromosome 9 orphons, were left out of the earlier analysis of a few hundred of the donors. According to a later genetic analysis, donors in an Asian-associated ancestry cluster had fewer N-insertions in productive TCRs than the approximately 650-donor mean. Correlated functional status among segregating V segments might be attributable to linkage disequilibrium, but an unknown experimental factor could not be ruled out. According to a later analysis, TCR association rates differed among HLA loci, with DRB1 alleles showing the most associated TCRs and HLA-C alleles showing the fewest. In a later analysis, 16,951 TCR beta sequences were associated with specific HLA alleles at a false discovery rate of 0.05. In a later analysis, several top co-occurrence clusters were reported to appear linked to parvovirus B19, influenza, CMV and Epstein-Barr virus. Most TCR sequences were observed very rarely across donors, whereas some public TCRs were present in many individuals. The study gave a list of some 150 TCR beta chains associated with cytomegalovirus. In a later genetic analysis, a missense DCLRE1C variant was associated with V-gene and J-gene trimming of TCR beta chains, and the association was replicated in an independent cohort. Because some donors lacked HLA typing at each locus, the association tests relied only on the typed subset.

Regarding this clone: What antigen it recognizes has not been identified. Base qualities are not recorded, but no much larger clone differs from it by a single base.

The cohort comprised 670 or so healthy bone marrow donors. At the time of sampling, every cohort member was nominally healthy, though immune exposures that went unrecorded were likely present. The donor tested CMV seropositive, placing the donor among the 250 to 350 seropositive members of the cohort. Each donor provided a peripheral blood sample, and peripheral blood mononuclear cells were used for TCR beta sequencing. Genomic DNA extraction from the blood cell samples was performed with the Qiagen DNeasy Blood Extraction Kit. The receptor was derived from a middle-aged woman in good health and CMV-seropositive. Sequencing was performed on PBMCs.

The CDR3 region has the sequence CASPARGHEQYF. The DNA sequence is as follows: TGTGCCAGCCCTGCGCGGGGTCACGAGCAGTACTTC. Recombination joined TRBV27 with TRBJ2-7; the D gene is perhaps TRBD2, on 6 matching bases. There are 12 amino acids in the CDR3, from cysteine to phenylalanine inclusive. The entry retains the CDR3 DNA only, 36 bases that are in frame from base 1. V is pared back by 8 bases and J by 5 bases, with 13 bases lying between the germline termini. Looking up the germline V gene (reference sequence) yields CDR1 MNHEY and CDR2 SMNVEV.